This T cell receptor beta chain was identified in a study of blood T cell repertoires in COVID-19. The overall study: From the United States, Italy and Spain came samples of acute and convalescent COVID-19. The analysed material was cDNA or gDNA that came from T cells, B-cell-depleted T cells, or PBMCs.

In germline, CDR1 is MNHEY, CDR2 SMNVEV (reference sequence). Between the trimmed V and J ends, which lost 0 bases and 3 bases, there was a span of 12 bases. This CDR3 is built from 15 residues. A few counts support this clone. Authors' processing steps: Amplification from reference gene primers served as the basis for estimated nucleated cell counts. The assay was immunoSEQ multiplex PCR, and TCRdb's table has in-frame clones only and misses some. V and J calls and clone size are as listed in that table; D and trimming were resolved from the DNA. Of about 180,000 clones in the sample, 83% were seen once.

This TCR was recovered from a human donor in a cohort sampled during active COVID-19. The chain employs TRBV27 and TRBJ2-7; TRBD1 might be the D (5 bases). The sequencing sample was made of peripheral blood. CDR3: CASSLSSQGRYEQYF. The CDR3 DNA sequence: TGTGCCAGCAGTTTATCGTCCCAGGGTCGCTACGAGCAGTACTTC.